This T cell receptor (beta chain) was profiled in a study of PD-1 blockade in classical Hodgkin lymphoma. Overall study results and limits: Reports indicated that newly diagnosed patients had lower baseline TCR diversity than healthy donors did. Individuals who commenced nivolumab within less than 1 year of ASCT were excluded. Unlike CD8+ TCR diversity, which did not rise significantly by C4D1, CD4+ TCR diversity did. Similar baseline diversity was found in complete responders and newly diagnosed patients.

Sample time point: cycle 4 day 1 (C4D1), after 5 to 7 weeks of nivolumab. Each patient experienced a relapse that followed autologous stem cell transplantation, and brentuximab vedotin exposure varied. Sequencing was performed with immunoSEQ multiplex PCR; in TCRdb, only in-frame clones are kept and a portion is missing. The top ten clones hold roughly 25% of a sample with approximately 9,000 clones, about 87% of them seen once. The CDR3 has 14 amino acids. Trimming took off 4 bases at V and 2 bases at J, with 13 bases between the two ends. Germline loops: CDR1 SGHRS, CDR2 YFSETQ. Notes on this clone: Its antigen is unknown.

The sample here was peripheral blood mononuclear cells (PBMCs), taken before the fourth cycle of nivolumab. V usage is TRBV5-1 and J usage is TRBJ2-7; D is perhaps TRBD1 (5 bases). The clonotype originates from a human donor with classical Hodgkin lymphoma. CDR3 DNA sequence: TGCGCCAGCAGCGAGATGGACACAGCCTACGAGCAGTACTTC. Protein: CASSEMDTAYEQYF. Using reference TRBV5-1 and TRBJ2-7 for the parts outside the CDR3, the full variable domain is KAGVTQTPRYLIKTRGQQVTLSCSPISGHRSVSWYQQTPGQGLQFLFEYFSETQRNKGNFPGRFSGRQFSNSRSEMNVSTLELGDSALYLCASSEMDTAYEQYFGPGTRLTVT.